Described below is a single TCR beta chain sequence and its context. The CDR3 has 12 amino acids. The V gene lost 7 bases and the J gene lost 5 bases, with 11 bases spanning the gap. Germline V gene lookup returns CDR1 MDHEN and CDR2 SYDVKM. This sample was taken from a study of T cell changes during pregnancy in multiple sclerosis. Profiled with immunoSEQ multiplex PCR; TCRdb holds only in-frame clones, not every one. Counted here are tens of thousands of clones, around 90% occurring once; the ten biggest clones make up around 1.5%. This TCR derives from a female donor in good health, enrolled as a control in a pregnancy study. This chain links TRBV28 with TRBJ1-2, with a weak D call TRBD1 (5 bases). This specimen was peripheral blood, taken in the second trimester of pregnancy. The CDR3 region has the DNA TGTGCCAGCATCCAACGGGGGTATGGCTACACCTTC. Protein product: CASIQRGYGYTF.